Listed below are T cell receptor beta chains from one sample, sequenced in a study of beta chain features in type 1 diabetes. Repertoires were generated with immunoSEQ multiplex PCR, while TCRdb's copy carries only in-frame clones and drops some. This table holds around 500,000 clones, approximately 10% found once. Sequenced sample: naive CD4+ T cells from blood. These receptors were taken from a woman between 18 and 29 years old in good health. The CDR3 runs from the conserved cysteine through the conserved F or W. D genes are given only for firm matches. Clone size is stated in some rows and not others, as once, few, many or a class when expanded.

TRBJ2-1 | TRBD1 | few | TRBV2 | TGTGCCAGCAGTGCCTACCGGGACAGGTACAATGAGCAGTTCTTC | CASSAYRDRYNEQFF
TRBJ2-1 | - | many | TRBV29-1 | TGCAGCGTTGCCTACAATGAGCAGTTCTTC | CSVAYNEQFF
TRBJ2-2 | - | few | TRBV6-6 | TGTGCCAGCAGACCCGACAGCATGAACACCGGGGAGCTGTTTTTT | CASRPDSMNTGELFF
TRBJ1-1 | - | - | TRBV19 | TGTGCCAGTAGCCTCACTCCGGGACAGAACACTGAAGCTTTCTTT | CASSLTPGQNTEAFF
TRBJ1-3 | - | - | TRBV9 | TGTGCCAGCAGCCTCGCGGGGGTGTCTGGAAACACCATATATTTT | CASSLAGVSGNTIYF
TRBJ2-5 | - | few | TRBV5-1 | TGCGCCAGCAGCTTTTCCGGAGAAGGGACCCAGTACTTC | CASSFSGEGTQYF
TRBJ2-1 | - | few | TRBV11-2 | TGTGCCAGCAGACTGGACAGTGAGCAGTTCTTC | CASRLDSEQFF
TRBJ2-2 | - | few | TRBV15 | TGTGCCACCAGCAGAGATCCCACCGTAACCGGGGAGCTGTTTTTT | CATSRDPTVTGELFF
TRBJ2-1 | TRBD1 | - | TRBV6-6 | TGTGCCAGCAGTTATACTGGGACAGGGAGGTATGAGCAGTTCTTC | CASSYTGTGRYEQFF
TRBJ2-5 | - | few | TRBV13 | TGTGCCAGCAGCTTAGAGAAGGGCCGGTTTATAGAGACCCAGTACTTC | CASSLEKGRFIETQYF
TRBJ2-3 | - | - | TRBV5-1 | TGCGCCTCCTTGGACACGGCTAGCACAGATACGCAGTATTTT | CASLDTASTDTQYF
TRBJ2-3 | TRBD2 | few | TRBV7-9 | TGTGCCAGCAGCACCCGCGGGGGGCAAGATACGCAGTATTTT | CASSTRGGQDTQYF
TRBJ2-7 | - | - | TRBV6-6 | TGTGCCAGCAGTCATCAGTACGAGCAGTACTTC | CASSHQYEQYF
TRBJ1-2 | - | few | TRBV29-1 | TGCAGCGTTGAAGATCCGGGATATGGCTACACCTTC | CSVEDPGYGYTF
TRBJ2-3 | - | few | TRBV9 | TGTGCCAGCAGCGTAGGGGTGCCCGGCACAGATACGCAGTATTTT | CASSVGVPGTDTQYF
TRBJ2-5 | - | - | TRBV9 | TGTGCCAGCAGCGCAAGTTCAGCATACCAAGAGACCCAGTACTTC | CASSASSAYQETQYF
TRBJ2-3 | - | - | TRBV13 | TGTGCCAGCAGCTTGCCGCGGGACGTTCAGGATACGCAGTATTTT | CASSLPRDVQDTQYF
TRBJ1-1 | - | few | TRBV11-1 | TGTGCCAGCAGCTTAGCTGAGACTGAAGCTTTCTTT | CASSLAETEAFF
TRBJ2-1 | - | few | TRBV12-5 | TGTGCTAGTGGTCTAGGGGCGCCGTCCTACAATGAGCAGTTCTTC | CASGLGAPSYNEQFF
TRBJ2-5 | TRBD1 | few | TRBV6-5 | TGTGCCAGCAGTTACCAGGCGGACAGGGTTCGAGAGACCCAGTACTTC | CASSYQADRVRETQYF
TRBJ1-6 | - | few | TRBV7-9 | TGTGCCAGCAGCTATAGGGTGACGGGGAATTCACCCCTCCACTTT | CASSYRVTGNSPLHF
TRBJ2-1 | TRBD2 | few | TRBV5-4 | TGTGCCAGCAGCTTGGTGTCTAGCGGGAGATATGAGCAGTTCTTC | CASSLVSSGRYEQFF
TRBJ2-3 | TRBD1 | few | TRBV29-1 | TGCAGCGTAGAGACAGGGTTAGCCACAGATACGCAGTATTTT | CSVETGLATDTQYF
TRBJ2-1 | - | few | TRBV7-9 | TGTGCCAGCAGCTTGGCCATCTACAATGAGCAGTTCTTC | CASSLAIYNEQFF
TRBJ1-5 | - | few | TRBV19 | TGTGCCAGTACGAACGGTCCCAATCAGCCCCAGCATTTT | CASTNGPNQPQHF